The source of this TCR beta chain is a study of cytomegalovirus exposure and HLA in healthy donors. This CDR3 region has 18 residues. CDR1 and CDR2 from the germline V gene are SGHAT and FQNNGV. With 4 bases clipped from V and 8 bases from J, the junction kept 21 bases outside the gene matches. Primers for the PCR totalled 60 Vbeta and 13 Jbeta. Libraries were prepared by immunoSEQ multiplex PCR; TCRdb keeps only in-frame clonotypes and omits some of them. The data contain some 57,000 clones, around 90% of them singletons. J is TRBJ1-2 and V is TRBV11-2; 8 nucleotides agree with TRBD1. This TCR came from a man under 40 in good health and CMV-seropositive. What was sequenced was PBMCs. The CDR3 coding sequence is TGTGCCAGCAGCTCCTCGATCCCGACAGGGGACAAACTATACGGCTACACCTTC. Protein: CASSSSIPTGDKLYGYTF.